A single sample is the source of the 15 T cell receptor beta chains below, sequenced in a study of spatial heterogeneity in lung cancer. Time point specified: sample taken at primary tumor resection. The antigens these receptors bind are not known. Study-level results: Expanded intratumoral alpha and beta TCR counts tracked tumor mutation counts.

TCRdb re-called the 5' RACE reads through MiXCR, storing one row per CDR3 protein. The data show some 100,000 distinct CDR3 sequences, nearly 4.5% seen once. Source: lung tumor tissue, taken at surgery. The receptors stem from a male donor with early-stage non-small cell lung cancer.

In its sample, this clonotype was seen many times. The rearrangement uses TRBV11-3 and TRBJ2-1, with D uncertain. Germline CDR1 SGHNT, CDR2 YENEEA. V lost 1 base and J lost 7, with 8 bases in between. CDR3 length: 13 amino acids. For the CDR3, the DNA is TGTGCCAGCAGCTTAGCCGGGCAGAATGAGCAGTTCTTC. It translates to CASSLAGQNEQFF.

In its sample, this clonotype was seen many times. CDR3 sequence reads: CASSLLAPGPHQETQYF. The CDR3, as DNA: TGTGCCAGCAGTTTGCTTGCTCCGGGGCCCCACCAAGAGACCCAGTACTTC. V usage is TRBV12-3 or TRBV12-4 and J usage is TRBJ2-5; D tentatively reads TRBD1 or TRBD2 (5 bases each). This CDR3 has 17 amino acids. Trimming cost V 3 bases and J 0 bases, with 17 bases left between them.

This clonotype was counted ten times or more. This sequence joins TRBV23-1 and TRBJ2-3; 7 nucleotides line up with TRBD2. TRBV23-1 is an ORF, with its function uncertain. The V gene end was trimmed by 8 bases and the J gene end by 2 bases; junction bases not matched to a gene: 10. This CDR3 is 15 amino acids long. In nucleotides, the CDR3 is TGCGCCAGCTTCCAGGGACTATCGGTCACAGATACGCAGTATTTT. As protein: CASFQGLSVTDTQYF.

This clonotype was counted many times. This chain connects TRBV28 to TRBJ1-5; D is possibly TRBD1 (6 bases). The ends were cut back, 3 bases at V and 0 bases at J, with 9 bases in the middle. Germline assignment: CDR1 MDHEN and CDR2 SYDVKM. The CDR3 loop spans 15 amino acids. The CDR3: CASSLRQDSNQPQHF. The DNA of the CDR3 is TGTGCCAGCAGTTTGCGACAGGATAGCAATCAGCCCCAGCATTTT.

This clonotype has a count of ten or more. This chain connects TRBV29-1 to TRBJ2-2; no clear D. Germline V gene sequence: CDR1 SQVTM, CDR2 ANQGSEA. V was pared by 7 bases and J by 8 bases, with 14 bases between. This CDR3 spans 12 amino acids. The CDR3 nucleotides read TGCAGCGGGACCAGTGATCTAGGGGAGCTGTTTTTT. Its protein is CSGTSDLGELFF.

This clonotype was recorded many times. V gene TRBV6-6 combines with J gene TRBJ2-3, with a weak D call TRBD1 (5 bases). The CDR3 has 15 amino acids. V gave up 8 bases and J gave up 5 bases, with 20 bases separating them. Germline V gives CDR1 MNHNY, CDR2 SVGAGI (reference sequence). The CDR3 DNA sequence: TGTGCCAGCGATACCGGCTCAGGGTATAAAGATACGCAGTATTTT. Protein: CASDTGSGYKDTQYF.

This clonotype was counted at least ten times. The rearrangement links TRBV6-1 to TRBJ1-5, with D unclear. V was shortened by 0 bases and J by 9 bases, with 9 bases between the two germline ends. The CDR3 has 13 residues. Per germline, CDR1 MNHNS and CDR2 SASEGT. Here the CDR3 DNA reads TGTGCCAGCAGTGAAGCCTACTGGGGGCCCCAGCATTTT. This translates into CASSEAYWGPQHF.

This rearrangement joins TRBV5-1 to TRBJ2-5; TRBD2 is a possible D gene (6 bases). This CDR3 has 15 amino acids. Germline CDR1 and CDR2: SGHRS and YFSETQ. V lost 0 bases to trimming and J lost 4 bases, with 13 bases between them. The CDR3 coding sequence is TGCGCCAGCAGCTTGGAGGCGGGACCGAGAGAGACCCAGTACTTC. Translated: CASSLEAGPRETQYF.

Many counts were recorded for this clonotype. This rearrangement joins TRBV2 to TRBJ2-7, with 9 nucleotides matching TRBD2. Looked up from germline, CDR1 is SNHLY and CDR2 is FYNNEI. There are 13 residues in the CDR3. With V trimmed by 7 bases and J by 3 bases, 4 bases remained unmatched. The CDR3: CASTSGIFYEQYF. The CDR3 DNA sequence: TGTGCCAGCACTAGCGGGATATTCTACGAGCAGTACTTC.

This clonotype was observed at least ten times. This chain joins TRBV5-1 and TRBJ1-1; D may be TRBD1 (5 bases). The CDR3 has 16 amino acids. Germline values: CDR1 SGHRS, CDR2 YFSETQ. V was cut by 1 base and J by 5 bases, with 18 bases left in between. In DNA, the CDR3 is TGCGCCAGCAGCTTGTGGCCGGGGGAGCCAACAACTGAAGCTTTCTTT. Residues: CASSLWPGEPTTEAFF.

This clonotype was seen repeatedly, ten times or more. The chain has TRBV20-1 and TRBJ1-6; the D is unclear. CDR1 DFQATT and CDR2 SNEGSKA come from the germline V gene (reference sequence). This CDR3 spans 17 amino acids. V was pared by 3 bases and J by 4 bases, with 19 bases between. The CDR3 sequence is CSARSERTEIYNSPLHF. The CDR3 bases are TGCAGTGCTAGGAGTGAACGAACCGAGATATATAATTCACCCCTCCACTTT.

This clonotype occurred a few times. This chain uses TRBV27 with TRBJ2-3; D gene unclear. Trimming took off 3 bases at V and 4 bases at J, with 8 bases between the two ends. The CDR3 is 13 residues long. Germline CDR1 is MNHEY and CDR2 is SMNVEV (reference sequence). The DNA for the CDR3 is TGTGCCAGCAGTTTCGGGTTTGCAGATACGCAGTATTTT. Amino acids: CASSFGFADTQYF.

This clonotype was observed a few times. The chain recombines TRBV11-2 with TRBJ2-1; 7 nucleotides match TRBD1. Germline V gives CDR1 SGHAT, CDR2 FQNNGV. There are 13 residues in the CDR3. CDR3 loop: CASKAGGSNEQFF. DNA of the CDR3: TGTGCTAGTAAGGCAGGGGGAAGCAATGAGCAGTTCTTC.

This clonotype was seen ten or more times. V usage is TRBV18 and J usage is TRBJ2-3; 7 bases align to TRBD2. The CDR3 contains 13 residues. The J segment lost 4 bases and the V segment lost 2 bases, leaving 0 bases of the junction unmatched. Germline CDR1 reads KGHSH; CDR2 reads LQKENI. The DNA of the CDR3 is TGTGCCAGCTCACCAGGACTAGCAGATACGCAGTATTTT. Protein product: CASSPGLADTQYF. Combining the CDR3 with reference TRBV18 and TRBJ2-3 gives the whole variable domain NAGVMQNPRHLVRRRGQEARLRCSPMKGHSHVYWYRQLPEEGLKFMVYLQKENIIDESGMPKERFSAEFPKEGPSILRIQQVVRGDSAAYFCASSPGLADTQYFGPGTRLTVL.

This sequence joins TRBV15 and TRBJ2-4; no reliable D call. Trimming removed 0 bases from V and 6 bases from J, with 9 bases in between. Per the germline V gene, CDR1 is LNHNV and CDR2 is YYDKDF (reference sequence). CDR3 length equals 14 residues. CDR3 amino acids: CATSRDLITNIQYF. In DNA form, the CDR3 reads TGTGCCACCAGCAGAGATCTCATCACAAACATTCAGTACTTC. Full variable domain (outside the CDR3, taken from reference TRBV15 and TRBJ2-4): DAMVIQNPRYQVTQFGKPVTLSCSQTLNHNVMYWYQQKSSQAPKLLFHYYDKDFNNEADTPDNFQSRRPNTSFCFLDIRSPGLGDTAMYLCATSRDLITNIQYFGAGTRLSVL.